The TCR beta chain described here comes from a study of blood T cell repertoires in COVID-19. Looking at the study overall: From the United States, Italy and Spain came samples of acute and convalescent COVID-19. The analysed material was cDNA or gDNA that came from T cells, B-cell-depleted T cells, or PBMCs.

The J segment lost 2 bases and the V segment lost 2 bases, leaving 0 bases of the junction unmatched. The CDR3 is 13 amino acids. The germline gives CDR1 SGHTA, CDR2 FQGTGA. Per the original methods: Researchers report that nucleated cell counts were estimated from reference gene primer amplification. Generated by immunoSEQ multiplex PCR, the TCRdb table keeps only in-frame clones and is missing some. The V and J calls and clone size were taken over from that table, and D and trimming were inferred from the DNA. The sample shows 150,000 to 200,000 clones, more than 75% of them seen only once. Sequenced material: peripheral blood. This TCR was sampled from a man aged 40-50 years with active or convalescent COVID-19. The chain combines TRBV7-3 with TRBJ2-7; 7 positions match TRBD1. This chain's CDR3 is CASSLGTAYEQYF. The CDR3 nucleotides are TGTGCCAGCAGCTTAGGGACAGCCTACGAGCAGTACTTC.